Described below is a single T cell receptor beta chain sequence and its context. Its specificity is not known. Read coverage stops 3 residues before the CDR3 terminus; the germline J gene supplies the remainder. The junction had 1 base not matched to a gene; V was cut back by 5 bases and J by 4 bases. Germline V gene data show CDR1 as SGHAT and CDR2 as FQNNGV. The CDR3 runs to 12 residues. Equal genomic DNA amounts from CVID and control samples were sequenced. Profiled with immunoSEQ multiplex PCR; TCRdb holds only in-frame clones, not every one. The profile covers 40,000 to 50,000 clones, none occurring a single time. This record comes from a study of T cell clonality in common variable immunodeficiency. CVID subjects were neither ill nor on immunomodulatory or immunosuppressive medication at sampling. Notes on the study in general: Fewer deletions and N-nucleotide insertions were reportedly seen in common variable immunodeficiency TCR beta sequences.

The TCR originated in a human donor with common variable immunodeficiency. The chain links TRBV11-2 to TRBJ2-7; TRBD1 matches 8 bases. Sequenced input: peripheral blood mononuclear cells. Partial CDR3 DNA: TGTGCCAGCAGCCGACAGGGGTACGAG. This sequence encodes CASSRQGYE. The whole CDR3 region reads CASSRQGYEQYF. Supplemented by reference TRBV11-2 and TRBJ2-7, the full variable domain reads EAGVAQSPRYKIIEKRQSVAFWCNPISGHATLYWYQQILGQGPKLLIQFQNNGVVDDSQLPKDRFSAERLKGVDSTLKIQPAKLEDSAVYLCASSRQGYEQYFGPGTRLTVT.